The 20 T cell receptor beta chains listed next were all sequenced from one sample in a study of T cells in tumors after PD-1 blockade. Repertoires were generated with immunoSEQ multiplex PCR, while TCRdb's copy carries only in-frame clones and drops some. Counted here are more than 5,000 clones, 80% to 85% occurring once; the ten biggest clones make up about 48%. Sequences were derived from PBMCs, sampled after anti-PD-1 therapy. These receptor sequences come from a human donor with advanced basal cell or squamous cell carcinoma (not recorded which).

This clone was detected a few times. The V and J genes are TRBV30 and TRBJ1-5; 8 bases map to TRBD1. The germline CDR1 and CDR2 sequences are GTSNPN and SVGIG (reference sequence). The V gene end was trimmed by 2 bases and the J gene end by 4 bases; junction bases not matched to a gene: 10. The length of the CDR3 is 16 residues. CDR3 sequence reads: CAWSPRVQGVNQPQHF. CDR3 in DNA: TGTGCCTGGAGTCCTAGGGTACAGGGGGTAAATCAGCCCCAGCATTTT.

The genes are TRBV5-1 and TRBJ2-3, with D maybe TRBD1 (6 bases). Deletions cut 0 bases from V and 6 bases from J, with 11 bases between. Per germline, CDR1 SGHRS and CDR2 YFSETQ. This CDR3 is built from 14 residues. CDR3 in DNA: TGCGCCAGCAGCTTGGAGGGGGTTTTGGATACGCAGTATTTT. It yields the protein CASSLEGVLDTQYF.

This clone was observed once. V is TRBV7-2 and J is TRBJ2-6; a weak D match, TRBD1 (5 bases). The CDR3 has 15 residues. The germline CDR1 and CDR2 sequences are SGHTA and FQGNSA. The ends were cut back, 3 bases at V and 3 bases at J, with 9 bases in the middle. The CDR3 loop reads CASSLGPHGANVLTF. The CDR3 DNA reads TGTGCCAGCAGCTTGGGGCCCCATGGGGCCAACGTCCTGACTTTC.

The J gene is TRBJ1-2, the V gene TRBV11-2; D gene unclear. CDR3 length: 17 residues. The V gene's germline CDR1 is SGHAT and CDR2 FQNNGV. V was pared by 1 base and J by 5 bases, with 20 bases between. The CDR3 reads CASSLVASGSVRYGYTF. DNA for the CDR3: TGTGCCAGCAGCTTAGTAGCGAGTGGGTCAGTAAGATATGGCTACACCTTC.

V gene TRBV7-9 combines with J gene TRBJ2-2; 7 bases align to TRBD1. V was pared by 4 bases and J by 4 bases, with 9 bases of the junction left unmatched. This CDR3 is 16 amino acids long. The germline V gene has CDR1 SEHNR and CDR2 FQNEAQ (reference sequence). For the CDR3, the DNA is TGTGCCAGCAGCTCCCAGACAGGGATGGGCACCGGGGAGCTGTTTTTT. Protein sequence: CASSSQTGMGTGELFF.

This chain links TRBV2 with TRBJ2-7; no definite D call. Trimming pared 0 bases from V and 9 bases from J, leaving 15 bases between. The CDR3 contains 14 residues. Germline V gene data show CDR1 as SNHLY and CDR2 as FYNNEI. CDR3 amino acids: CASSEARGRVGQYF. CDR3 nucleotides: TGTGCCAGCAGTGAAGCGCGAGGCCGGGTAGGGCAGTACTTC.

The V and J genes are TRBV5-4 and TRBJ2-3; D unresolved. The CDR3 covers 15 residues. CDR1 and CDR2 from the germline V gene are SGHNT and YYREEE (reference sequence). Trimming left V 1 base short and J 2 bases short, with 11 bases between. The CDR3 protein is CASSLWGQSTDTQYF. For the CDR3, the DNA is TGTGCCAGCAGCTTGTGGGGTCAATCCACAGATACGCAGTATTTT.

This clone has a single count. CDR3 residues: CASSQGSGGAGETQYF. In DNA, the CDR3 is TGTGCCAGCAGCCAGGGAAGCGGGGGGGCCGGAGAGACCCAGTACTTC. The chain carries TRBV3-1 (or the pseudogene TRBV3-2) and TRBJ2-5; 10 positions match TRBD2. The CDR3 has 16 amino acids. The germline V gene encodes CDR1 LGHDT and CDR2 YNNKEL (reference sequence). Losses at the gene ends were 3 bases for V and 4 bases for J; bases not matched to a gene: 8.

The chain combines TRBV6-5 with TRBJ1-1, with 7 bases matching TRBD1. The CDR3 loop spans 14 amino acids. J lost 1 base, V lost 2 bases, and 1 base had no gene match. Germline CDR1 and CDR2: MNHEY and SVGAGI. CDR3 sequence reads: CASSYRQGNTEAFF. In DNA form, the CDR3 reads TGTGCCAGCAGTTACAGACAGGGGAACACTGAAGCTTTCTTT.

This clone has only a few counts. J is TRBJ1-4 and V is TRBV4-3; no clear D gene. The ends were cut back, 1 base at V and 4 bases at J, with 10 bases in the middle. Germline V gives CDR1 LGHNA, CDR2 YSLEER. This CDR3 has 15 residues. The CDR3 region has the DNA TGCGCCAGCAGCCAAGTCGTAAAGCGTAATGAAAAACTGTTTTTT. Translation gives CASSQVVKRNEKLFF.

The gene calls are TRBV9 and TRBJ1-6; possible D gene TRBD1, 5 bases. Trimming removed 4 bases from V and 6 bases from J, with 11 bases in between. The V gene's germline CDR1 is SGDLS and CDR2 YYNGEE. This CDR3 comprises 14 residues. CDR3 bases: TGTGCCAGCAGCTCGGGGCCAGTTAATTCACCCCTCCACTTT. This translates into CASSSGPVNSPLHF.

V is TRBV27 and J is TRBJ1-1, with TRBD1 identical over 8 bases. The germline CDR1 and CDR2 sequences are MNHEY and SMNVEV (reference sequence). The CDR3 totals 13 residues. Trimming removed 3 bases from V and 5 bases from J; junction bases left unmatched: 2. This CDR3 reads CASSFRGPTEAFF. DNA of the CDR3: TGTGCCAGCAGTTTCAGGGGGCCTACTGAAGCTTTCTTT.

J is TRBJ1-2 and V is TRBV5-4; tentative D call: TRBD1 (5 bases). This CDR3 has 14 amino acids. Trimming pared 3 bases from V and 8 bases from J, leaving 17 bases between. Germline CDR1 reads SGHNT; CDR2 reads YYREEE (reference sequence). DNA of the CDR3: TGTGCCAGCAGCTATAGAGGGGCGACTATGGGCTACACCTTC. Residues: CASSYRGATMGYTF.

The chain combines TRBV6-5 with TRBJ2-7, with 10 bases fitting TRBD2. The CDR3 length is 15 residues. The V and J ends lost 5 bases and 3 bases, in that order; junction bases with no gene match: 7. Germline values: CDR1 MNHEY, CDR2 SVGAGI. The CDR3 spells CASSTSGTSVYEQYF. The CDR3 DNA follows: TGTGCCAGCAGTACCTCCGGGACTAGCGTCTACGAGCAGTACTTC.

The chain joins TRBV9 to TRBJ2-1; D is possibly TRBD1 (7 bases). CDR1 and CDR2 (germline): SGDLS, YYNGEE. The CDR3 length is 15 residues. V was clipped by 6 bases and J by 4 bases, with 17 bases between them. CDR3 amino acids: CASNRRDSLYNEQFF. The CDR3 region has the DNA TGTGCCAGCAACCGGAGGGACAGCCTTTACAATGAGCAGTTCTTC.

The chain joins TRBV3-1 (or the pseudogene TRBV3-2) to TRBJ2-3, with TRBD2 as a possible D gene (5 bases). Between the trimmed V and J ends, which lost 5 bases and 6 bases, there was a span of 9 bases. CDR1 is LGHDT and CDR2 is YNNKEL in the germline V gene (reference sequence). The CDR3 spans 12 residues. CDR3 residues: CASSSWEDTQYF. Here the CDR3 DNA reads TGTGCCAGCAGCTCCTGGGAGGATACGCAGTATTTT.

CDR3 protein: CASTKLDRRDNEQFF. In DNA, the CDR3 is TGTGCCAGCACCAAATTGGACAGGAGGGACAATGAGCAGTTCTTC. J is TRBJ2-1 and V is TRBV2; possibly TRBD1 for D (7 bases). This CDR3 is 15 amino acids long. Germline V gene data show CDR1 as SNHLY and CDR2 as FYNNEI. Trimming left V 7 bases short and J 5 bases short, with 18 bases between.

The chain carries TRBV6-1 and TRBJ1-2, with a possible D match to TRBD1 (5 bases). Looked up from germline, CDR1 is MNHNS and CDR2 is SASEGT. The CDR3 consists of 15 residues. V lost 2 bases to trimming and J lost 4 bases, with 14 bases between them. CDR3 nucleotide sequence: TGTGCCAGCAGTGAATCCGGGGGGTCTGGCTATGGCTACACCTTC. Translation gives CASSESGGSGYGYTF.

This clone has just one count. CDR3 nucleotides: TGTGCCTGGAGTAGGGGGACTAGCGGACCGACAGATACGCAGTATTTT. It translates to CAWSRGTSGPTDTQYF. The chain combines TRBV30 with TRBJ2-3; TRBD2 agrees at 11 bases. Germline trimming cut 2 bases from V and 3 bases from J; bases unmatched to any gene: 7. CDR3 length equals 16 residues. CDR1 GTSNPN and CDR2 SVGIG come from the germline V gene (reference sequence).

This chain links TRBV27 with TRBJ2-1, with D perhaps TRBD1 (5 bases). V lost 4 bases and J lost 0, with 13 bases in between. Germline V gene sequence: CDR1 MNHEY, CDR2 SMNVEV (reference sequence). The CDR3 is 16 residues long. The DNA of the CDR3 is TGTGCCAGCAGTTATCAGGGATGGGACTCCTACAATGAGCAGTTCTTC. It is translated as CASSYQGWDSYNEQFF.